The following is a TCR beta chain sequence with its context. Its antigen remains unidentified. The V gene lost 3 bases and the J gene lost 4 bases, with 10 bases spanning the gap. The CDR3 covers 14 residues. Germline CDR1 is SGHVS and CDR2 is FQNEAQ. The sample comes from a study of T cells in Graves' hyperthyroidism and ophthalmopathy. Study-wide results and caveats: Blood also carried most thyroid clonotypes expanded above 0.001.

Diagnoses were made from clinical symptoms, serum measures (thyroxine and TRAb), thyroid ultrasound and orbital computed tomography. TCR beta CDR3 regions were amplified from RNA. HTBI primers were the set used in a first-round RT-PCR of the TCR CDR3. TCRdb re-called the multiplex PCR reads with MiXCR, one entry per CDR3 protein. The table records over 450,000 distinct CDR3 sequences, roughly a sixth of them present only once. This clonotype was sampled from a woman in her late teens or twenties with Graves' ophthalmopathy. Specimen: blood. The V and J genes are TRBV7-8 and TRBJ1-5, with D perhaps TRBD1 (6 bases). DNA for the CDR3: TGTGCCAGCAGCTTGGAGGGACATAATCAGCCCCAGCATTTT. Protein product: CASSLEGHNQPQHF. Full variable domain (missing parts from reference TRBV7-8 and TRBJ1-5): GAGVSQSPRYKVAKRGQDVALRCDPISGHVSLFWYQQALGQGPEFLTYFQNEAQLDKSGLPSDRFFAERPEGSVSTLKIQRTQQEDSAVYLCASSLEGHNQPQHFGDGTRLSIL.